These 32 T cell receptor beta chains came from one sample sequenced in a study of cytomegalovirus exposure and HLA in healthy donors. TCRdb's copy holds only in-frame clones and misses some; the assay was immunoSEQ multiplex PCR. The table records about 260,000 clones, around 90% of them present only once. What was sequenced was PBMCs. These receptors were obtained from a woman younger than 45 in good health and CMV-seronegative.

This chain links TRBV2 with TRBJ2-1; TRBD1 aligns across 11 bases. V shed 10 bases, J shed 9 bases, and the junction held 8 bases outside the gene matches. The CDR3 has 13 amino acids. Germline V gene sequence: CDR1 SNHLY, CDR2 FYNNEI. The CDR3 nucleotides are TGTGCCATGGCCGGGACAGGGGGGGTTGAGCAGTTCTTC. Residues: CAMAGTGGVEQFF.

The chain couples TRBV19 to TRBJ2-7, with D unresolved. The V gene lost 3 bases and the J gene lost 0 bases, with 9 bases spanning the gap. Germline V gene data show CDR1 as LNHDA and CDR2 as SQIVND (reference sequence). The CDR3 is 14 residues long. DNA of the CDR3: TGTGCCAGTAGTATTTTGTTAAGCTCCTACGAGCAGTACTTC. Its translation: CASSILLSSYEQYF.

The chain is built from TRBV19 and TRBJ2-1, with a tentative D call TRBD1 (6 bases). This CDR3 has 15 residues. Germline assignment: CDR1 LNHDA and CDR2 SQIVND (reference sequence). V shed 8 bases and J shed 6 bases, with 20 bases lying between them. DNA for the CDR3: TGTGCCAGTCGCCCTTCTGTGGGGGCTAGCAATGAGCAGTTCTTC. It encodes CASRPSVGASNEQFF.

This chain links TRBV7-9 with TRBJ1-1; D uncertain. The CDR3 has 11 amino acids. Looked up from germline, CDR1 is SEHNR and CDR2 is FQNEAQ (reference sequence). Between the trimmed V and J ends, which lost 7 bases and 6 bases, there was a span of 9 bases. CDR3 residues: CASMLTAEAFF. The CDR3 nucleotides are TGTGCCAGCATGCTCACGGCTGAAGCTTTCTTT.

This clone is a singleton in its sample. The chain has TRBV11-2 and TRBJ2-5; D may be TRBD1 (6 bases). V dropped 4 bases and J dropped 10 bases, with 22 bases sitting between them. In germline, CDR1 is SGHAT, CDR2 FQNNGV. The CDR3 has 15 amino acids. The CDR3 reads CASSSRDNYQEDQYF. As DNA, the CDR3 is TGTGCCAGCAGCTCCCGGGACAACTACCAAGAGGACCAGTACTTC.

The V gene is TRBV7-2, the J gene TRBJ2-4; no definite D call. From germline, CDR1 is SGHTA and CDR2 FQGNSA. Trimming removed 2 bases at V and 5 bases at J, with 13 bases between. The CDR3 has 15 residues. This CDR3 is CASSLKKARQNIQYF. The CDR3, as DNA: TGTGCCAGCAGCTTAAAAAAGGCGCGCCAAAACATTCAGTACTTC.

Worth noting for this clone: Compared with germline, one end of the junction differs, possibly owing to a read error. The chain has TRBV6-1 and TRBJ1-1, with TRBD1 as a possible D gene (6 bases). The CDR3 runs 13 residues. Germline CDR1 MNHNS, CDR2 SASEGT. CDR3 sequence: CASCDRSSTEAFF. In nucleotides, the CDR3 is TGTGCCAGCTGTGACAGGTCGAGTACTGAAGCTTTCTTT.

The gene calls are TRBV19 and TRBJ2-1, with D unclear. Trimming took off 10 bases at V and 9 bases at J, with 16 bases between the two ends. Per the germline V gene, CDR1 is LNHDA and CDR2 is SQIVND (reference sequence). The CDR3 has 12 amino acids. CDR3 sequence reads: CATLGKFGEQFF. The DNA of the CDR3 is TGTGCCACCCTAGGGAAGTTTGGTGAGCAGTTCTTC.

V usage is TRBV2 and J usage is TRBJ2-1; 10 nucleotides line up with TRBD2. The CDR3 length is 17 residues. Germline loops: CDR1 SNHLY, CDR2 FYNNEI. V was pared by 3 bases and J by 3 bases, with 8 bases of the junction left unmatched. CDR3 sequence (DNA): TGTGCCAGCAGTGAGATCGGGCTAGCGGGAGACTACAATGAGCAGTTCTTC. Protein sequence: CASSEIGLAGDYNEQFF.

This clone has just a few counts. J is TRBJ2-2 and V is TRBV11-3, with 14 bases matching TRBD2. CDR3 size: 18 residues. CDR1 is SGHNT, CDR2 YENEEA, per germline. The junction had 5 bases not matched to a gene; V was cut back by 4 bases and J by 1 base. For the CDR3, the DNA is TGTGCCAGCAGCTCAGGGACTAGCGGGAGTCTGAACACCGGGGAGCTGTTTTTT. This codes for CASSSGTSGSLNTGELFF.

V is TRBV7-3 and J is TRBJ2-7, with 8 bases identical to TRBD1. The CDR3 length is 16 residues. Germline V gene data show CDR1 as SGHTA and CDR2 as FQGTGA. V was pared by 2 bases and J by 4 bases, with 10 bases of the junction left unmatched. The CDR3 protein is CASSLSPSTGVYEQYF. The CDR3 coding sequence is TGTGCCAGCAGCTTATCCCCCTCGACAGGGGTTTACGAGCAGTACTTC. Variable domain in full (rest from reference TRBV7-3 and TRBJ2-7): GAGVSQTPSNKVTEKGKYVELRCDPISGHTALYWYRQSLGQGPEFLIYFQGTGAADDSGLPNDRFFAVRPEGSVSTLKIQRTERGDSAVYLCASSLSPSTGVYEQYFGPGTRLTVT.

This chain uses TRBV6-4 with TRBJ2-2; no clear D. CDR1 MRHNA and CDR2 SNTAGT come from the germline V gene. Trimming stripped 1 base from V and 0 bases from J, with 3 bases between. CDR3 size: 14 residues. DNA for the CDR3: TGTGCCAGCAGTGACTGGCCGAACACCGGGGAGCTGTTTTTT. This gives the protein CASSDWPNTGELFF.

The chain is built from TRBV4-2 and TRBJ2-2, with D tentatively TRBD1 (5 bases). This CDR3 region has 17 residues. Germline CDR1 is LGHNA and CDR2 is YNFKEQ. V was cut by 2 bases and J by 1 base, with 14 bases left in between. The CDR3 DNA reads TGTGCCAGCAGCCAAAGGTCAGGGTCGGAGAACACCGGGGAGCTGTTTTTT. Translated: CASSQRSGSENTGELFF.

V and J are TRBV9 and TRBJ2-5; the D gene is possibly TRBD2 (5 bases). CDR1 is SGDLS, CDR2 YYNGEE, per germline. V was clipped by 0 bases and J by 3 bases, with 15 bases between them. There are 16 residues in the CDR3. CDR3 sequence (DNA): TGTGCCAGCAGCGTAGGAATTACTTTGAGGGAAGAGACCCAGTACTTC. Protein sequence: CASSVGITLREETQYF.

The V and J genes are TRBV27 and TRBJ1-2; TRBD1 agrees at 11 bases. Per the germline V gene, CDR1 is MNHEY and CDR2 is SMNVEV (reference sequence). The CDR3 totals 15 residues. V lost 8 bases and J lost 1; bases outside the gene matches: 6. The CDR3 protein is CASAPGQGVNYGYTF. The CDR3 DNA sequence: TGTGCCAGCGCCCCGGGACAGGGGGTTAACTATGGCTACACCTTC.

This rearrangement joins TRBV28 to TRBJ2-6; D is undetermined. The CDR3 has 15 residues. Trimming stripped 3 bases from V and 0 bases from J, with 6 bases between. In germline, CDR1 is MDHEN, CDR2 SYDVKM. The CDR3 sequence: CASSFTASGANVLTF. The CDR3 DNA is TGTGCCAGCAGTTTCACAGCCTCTGGGGCCAACGTCCTGACTTTC.

The chain carries TRBV19 and TRBJ2-7, with 7 positions matching TRBD1. Trimming cost V 5 bases and J 4 bases; bases outside gene matches: 11. Germline V gene lookup returns CDR1 LNHDA and CDR2 SQIVND (reference sequence). CDR3 length equals 15 residues. CDR3 protein: CASSVRQGLVYEQYF. Here the CDR3 DNA reads TGTGCCAGTAGTGTCCGACAGGGCCTCGTATACGAGCAGTACTTC.

The rearrangement uses TRBV4-2 and TRBJ1-1; 9 nucleotides match TRBD1. The V gene end was trimmed by 3 bases and the J gene end by 3 bases; junction bases not matched to a gene: 5. The CDR3 has 15 amino acids. Germline CDR1 reads LGHNA; CDR2 reads YNFKEQ. The CDR3 nucleotides are TGTGCCAGCAGCCAGCCCTACAGGGGGCACACTGAAGCTTTCTTT. Protein sequence: CASSQPYRGHTEAFF.

The rearrangement joins TRBV29-1 to TRBJ2-3; maybe TRBD2 (7 bases). Germline V CDR1 and CDR2: SQVTM, ANQGSEA. The CDR3 extends over 15 amino acids. Deletions cut 0 bases from V and 5 bases from J, with 15 bases between. The CDR3 is CSVEDPSRGGDTQYF. CDR3 bases: TGCAGCGTTGAAGATCCTAGTAGGGGGGGAGATACGCAGTATTTT.

V is TRBV5-5 and J is TRBJ2-5; no definite D call. CDR3 length: 12 residues. Germline values: CDR1 SGHKS, CDR2 YYEKEE (reference sequence). Trimming pared 4 bases from V and 5 bases from J, leaving 9 bases between. In DNA form, the CDR3 reads TGTGCCAGCAGCCCGGACGGGGAGACCCAGTACTTC. Translation: CASSPDGETQYF.

This clone has more than one count but fewer than ten. The chain couples TRBV2 to TRBJ2-7, with 8 bases aligning to TRBD1. This CDR3 contains 16 residues. CDR1 is SNHLY, CDR2 FYNNEI, per germline. The J segment lost 0 bases and the V segment lost 7 bases, leaving 11 bases of the junction unmatched. The CDR3 DNA sequence: TGTGCCAGCATCCCCGAGACAGGGGCTGGCTCCTACGAGCAGTACTTC. It is translated as CASIPETGAGSYEQYF. Based on the CDR3 plus reference TRBV2 and TRBJ2-7, the full variable domain is EPEVTQTPSHQVTQMGQEVILRCVPISNHLYFYWYRQILGQKVEFLVSFYNNEISEKSEIFDDQFSVERPDGSNFTLKIRSTKLEDSAMYFCASIPETGAGSYEQYFGPGTRLTVT.

V usage is TRBV9 and J usage is TRBJ2-1, with 7 positions matching TRBD2. J was trimmed by 5 bases and V by 0 bases; bases with no gene match: 5. The CDR3 consists of 15 residues. Germline CDR1 SGDLS, CDR2 YYNGEE. The CDR3 is CASSVVSGANNEQFF. In DNA form, the CDR3 reads TGTGCCAGCAGCGTAGTGAGCGGGGCTAACAATGAGCAGTTCTTC.

This CDR3 is CASSLALGGTEAFF. The CDR3 region has the DNA TGTGCCAGCAGCTTGGCTCTCGGAGGCACTGAAGCTTTCTTT. The chain carries TRBV5-4 and TRBJ1-1; D gene ambiguous. Germline CDR1 and CDR2: SGHNT and YYREEE (reference sequence). The CDR3 is made up of 14 amino acids. V was shortened by 0 bases and J by 4 bases, with 10 bases between the two germline ends.

The CDR3: CASKGLGDEQFF. Here the CDR3 DNA reads TGCGCCAGCAAGGGACTAGGGGATGAGCAGTTCTTC. This chain joins TRBV5-1 and TRBJ2-1; TRBD2 aligns across 8 bases. J lost 8 bases, V lost 6 bases, and 4 bases had no gene match. The CDR3 length is 12 residues. The germline V gene has CDR1 SGHRS and CDR2 YFSETQ.

The chain joins TRBV27 to TRBJ2-2; TRBD2 is a possible D gene (6 bases). V lost 0 bases to trimming and J lost 4 bases, with 9 bases between them. This CDR3 has 15 residues. The V gene's germline CDR1 is MNHEY and CDR2 SMNVEV (reference sequence). CDR3 DNA sequence: TGTGCCAGCAGTTTATCCGGGGGTTCCACCGGGGAGCTGTTTTTT. It codes for CASSLSGGSTGELFF.

The J gene is TRBJ2-7, the V gene TRBV7-3; D call uncertain. The CDR3 runs 13 residues. Trimming shortened V by 3 bases and J by 6 bases, and 12 bases separated the two germline ends. Germline V lookup: CDR1 SGHTA, CDR2 FQGTGA. CDR3 in amino acids: CASSLGSGAEQYF. In nucleotides, the CDR3 is TGTGCCAGCAGCTTGGGTAGTGGCGCCGAGCAGTACTTC.

V is TRBV10-3 and J is TRBJ2-1; 9 nucleotides agree with TRBD2. Germline-derived CDR1 and CDR2 are ENHRY and SYGVKD. The junction had 7 bases not matched to a gene; V was cut back by 3 bases and J by 7 bases. This CDR3 spans 15 amino acids. The CDR3 here is CAISDANSGRNEQFF. The CDR3 nucleotides are TGTGCCATCAGTGACGCGAATAGCGGGAGAAATGAGCAGTTCTTC.

This sequence joins TRBV27 and TRBJ2-1; TRBD1 matches at 11 bases. Trimming at V came to 7 bases and at J to 1 base, leaving 3 bases not matched to a gene. Germline V gives CDR1 MNHEY, CDR2 SMNVEV (reference sequence). This CDR3 region has 15 residues. This chain's CDR3 is CASKGQGASYNEQFF. As DNA, the CDR3 is TGTGCCAGCAAAGGACAGGGGGCATCCTACAATGAGCAGTTCTTC.

The chain combines TRBV28 with TRBJ1-1; 7 positions agree with TRBD1. This CDR3 has 15 residues. Per germline, CDR1 MDHEN and CDR2 SYDVKM. The J segment lost 2 bases and the V segment lost 3 bases, leaving 6 bases of the junction unmatched. CDR3 DNA sequence: TGTGCCAGCAGTTTCTCAGGAGGGGGCAACACTGAAGCTTTCTTT. It translates to CASSFSGGGNTEAFF.

The gene calls are TRBV6-1 and TRBJ2-7; TRBD2 is a possible D gene (6 bases). The CDR3 is 14 amino acids. V lost 4 bases to trimming and J lost 3 bases, with 13 bases between them. Germline V CDR1 and CDR2: MNHNS, SASEGT. CDR3: CASSVLATNYEQYF. The CDR3 DNA reads as TGTGCCAGCAGTGTACTAGCCACCAACTACGAGCAGTACTTC.

This chain connects TRBV6-1 to TRBJ2-5, with 9 bases aligning to TRBD2. V gave up 4 bases and J gave up 5 bases; unmatched junction bases: 5. This CDR3 is 14 amino acids long. CDR1 MNHNS and CDR2 SASEGT come from the germline V gene. In DNA form, the CDR3 reads TGTGCCAGCAGTGGCGGGAGGGCCCACGAGACCCAGTACTTC. Its protein product is CASSGGRAHETQYF.

The rearrangement uses TRBV28 and TRBJ2-7; 7 nucleotides match TRBD2. Losses at the gene ends were 7 bases for V and 6 bases for J; bases not matched to a gene: 6. Germline V gene sequence: CDR1 MDHEN, CDR2 SYDVKM. The CDR3 covers 12 residues. The CDR3 sequence is CASTWGGREQYF. The DNA for the CDR3 is TGTGCCAGCACGTGGGGAGGGCGCGAGCAGTACTTC.